These 22 T cell receptor beta chains originate from one sample sequenced in a study of post-analysis software for immune sequencing data. General study findings and limits: Higher frequency in patients than in controls was seen for about five TRBV segments, with TRBV5-6, TRBV5-1 and TRBV20-1 among them.

Their antigens are not known. Carried by the TCR beta cDNA libraries were unique molecular identifiers. Via MiXCR, TCRdb re-called the PCR reads, giving one row per CDR3 protein. Among about 770,000 distinct CDR3 sequences listed, 40% to 55% were seen once. The specimen was blood. The origin of the receptors is a girl aged 5 to 17 with multiple sclerosis.

The chain is built from TRBV29-1 and TRBJ2-3; TRBD2 agrees at 9 bases. The CDR3 runs to 14 residues. CDR1 and CDR2 (germline): SQVTM, ANQGSEA. V trimming: 3 bases; J trimming: 2 bases; junction bases outside the gene matches: 3. For the CDR3, the DNA is TGCAGCGTTGATCTAGCGGGAACCACAGATACGCAGTATTTT. It specifies CSVDLAGTTDTQYF.

This clonotype appeared a few times. This chain uses TRBV7-9 with TRBJ1-2, with D possibly being TRBD1 (5 bases). Germline assignment: CDR1 SEHNR and CDR2 FQNEAQ (reference sequence). Trimming took off 5 bases at V and 0 bases at J, with 10 bases between the two ends. This CDR3 is 14 amino acids long. CDR3 nucleotides: TGTGCCAGCAGCGCAGGGAGAGCTAACTATGGCTACACCTTC. Amino acid sequence: CASSAGRANYGYTF.

This chain joins TRBV20-1 and TRBJ1-4; the match to TRBD1 covers 8 bases. The V gene's germline CDR1 is DFQATT and CDR2 SNEGSKA (reference sequence). After removal of 6 bases from V and 8 bases from J, the junction contained 11 bases not matched to a gene. There are 14 residues in the CDR3. The CDR3 here is CSALSTGADEKLFF. The CDR3 nucleotides read TGCAGTGCCCTTTCGACAGGGGCGGACGAAAAACTGTTTTTT.

The chain uses TRBV20-1 and TRBJ2-4; D perhaps matches TRBD1 (6 bases). CDR3 size: 14 residues. Trimming shortened V by 1 base and J by 9 bases, and 16 bases separated the two germline ends. CDR1 and CDR2 from the germline V gene are DFQATT and SNEGSKA (reference sequence). CDR3 sequence (DNA): TGCAGTGCTAGAGGAGGAAGAGGACAGACCATTCAGTACTTC. Translating it yields CSARGGRGQTIQYF.

The CDR3: CASRLTGRFF. CDR3 bases: TGTGCCAGTCGACTGACAGGAAGGTTTTTT. The chain couples TRBV28 to TRBJ2-2, with a possible D match to TRBD1 (6 bases). The CDR3 covers 10 residues. The germline CDR1 and CDR2 sequences are MDHEN and SYDVKM. V gave up 9 bases and J gave up 16 bases, with 15 bases separating them.

Turning to this clonotype: Because it lacks the conserved phenylalanine or tryptophan at the end, this CDR3 is likely a read error. The V and J genes are TRBV29-1 and TRBJ2-3, with D tentatively TRBD2 (6 bases). From germline, CDR1 is SQVTM and CDR2 ANQGSEA. The CDR3 spans 17 residues. The CDR3 DNA reads TGCAACGTTGAAGAACCTCTGGGAGGAGGGGGCACAGATACGCAGTATGTT. Translating it yields CNVEEPLGGGGTDTQYV.

About this clonotype: It may be a read error: a sequence one base away is much more abundant. The chain uses TRBV7-8 and TRBJ1-2; 8 bases fit TRBD1. V shed 5 bases and J 10 bases; nucleotides not matched to a gene: 12. CDR1 is SGHVS and CDR2 is FQNEAQ in the germline V gene. The CDR3 has 14 amino acids. Here the CDR3 DNA reads TGTGCCAGCAGCCCCACTGATGGACAGGGAGTCTACACCTTC. Protein product: CASSPTDGQGVYTF.

CDR3 in amino acids: CASSLDQLAGRLEQFF. For the CDR3, the DNA is TGTGCCAGCAGCTTAGATCAACTAGCGGGCAGGCTCGAGCAGTTCTTC. The chain couples TRBV11-2 to TRBJ2-1; 9 bases are a match to TRBD2. This CDR3 has 16 residues. After removal of 0 bases from V and 10 bases from J, the junction contained 10 bases not matched to a gene. CDR1 SGHAT and CDR2 FQNNGV come from the germline V gene.

The gene calls are TRBV28 and TRBJ1-5, with D perhaps TRBD1 (6 bases). This CDR3 spans 13 amino acids. Trimming removed 11 bases at V and 6 bases at J, with 17 bases between. Germline V gives CDR1 MDHEN, CDR2 SYDVKM. CDR3 nucleotides: TGTGCCCTCGGAGGGGGGGGCGCTCAGCCCCAGCATTTT. Translating it yields CALGGGGAQPQHF.

The V and J genes are TRBV12-3 or TRBV12-4 and TRBJ2-3; no reliable D call. The V gene lost 5 bases and the J gene lost 8 bases, with 11 bases spanning the gap. This CDR3 has 12 residues. This chain's CDR3 is CASSETEVTQYF. DNA of the CDR3: TGTGCCAGCAGTGAGACCGAAGTTACGCAGTATTTT.

The chain employs TRBV27 and TRBJ1-4; TRBD1 matches 7 bases. The CDR3 has 15 amino acids. Germline assignment: CDR1 MNHEY and CDR2 SMNVEV (reference sequence). J was trimmed by 3 bases and V by 6 bases; bases with no gene match: 7. CDR3 protein: CASRDQGVANEKLFF. The CDR3 DNA reads TGTGCCAGCAGGGATCAGGGGGTAGCTAATGAAAAACTGTTTTTT.

The table lists this clonotype with a few counts. The V and J genes are TRBV25-1 and TRBJ1-2; possible D gene TRBD1, 6 bases. This CDR3 has 15 residues. The ends were cut back, 3 bases at V and 6 bases at J, with 17 bases in the middle. Germline-derived CDR1 and CDR2 are MGHDK and SYGVNS. CDR3 loop: CASSDRRPGAHGYTF. As DNA, the CDR3 is TGTGCCAGCAGTGACCGTAGGCCAGGGGCCCATGGCTACACCTTC.

The gene calls are TRBV15 and TRBJ2-5; weak D call: TRBD2 (7 bases). The DNA end is more similar to TRBJ2-7, so the J call may be wrong. Per the germline V gene, CDR1 is LNHNV and CDR2 is YYDKDF (reference sequence). The CDR3 consists of 14 residues. The CDR3 loop is CATSQGRERNEQYF. The CDR3 DNA follows: TGTGCCACCAGCCAGGGGAGGGAGCGGAACGAGCAGTACTTC.

This clonotype was detected only a few times. The chain recombines TRBV12-3 or TRBV12-4 with TRBJ2-1, with 10 bases identical to TRBD2. The CDR3 has 15 residues. V lost 5 bases to trimming and J lost 5 bases; unmatched junction nucleotides: 6. Here the CDR3 reads CASSAGTSVNNEQFF. The CDR3 DNA reads as TGTGCCAGCAGTGCAGGGACTAGCGTAAACAATGAGCAGTTCTTC.

This clonotype was observed a few times. The chain carries TRBV27 and TRBJ2-7; perhaps D is TRBD1 or TRBD2 (5 bases each). The CDR3 has 13 amino acids. V was cut by 6 bases and J by 4 bases, with 13 bases left in between. Germline CDR1 MNHEY, CDR2 SMNVEV (reference sequence). CDR3 nucleotides: TGTGCCAGCAGCCAGAGAGGGACGTACGAGCAGTACTTC. This gives the protein CASSQRGTYEQYF.

The V call is TRBV24-1, the J call TRBJ2-5, with 11 positions matching TRBD2. The assigned J gene may be wrong: the sequence end matches TRBJ2-7 better. This CDR3 has 16 amino acids. CDR1 and CDR2 (germline): KGHDR, SFDVKD. The CDR3 DNA reads TGTGCCACCAGTGAGACCGGGACTAGCGGACCTCTCGAGCAGTACTTC. Residues: CATSETGTSGPLEQYF.

This clonotype occurred a few times. An end of the junction differs from the germline gene, which may be a read error. V and J are TRBV6-1 and TRBJ2-7; D is perhaps TRBD1 (6 bases). The CDR3 is 13 amino acids. The germline V gene has CDR1 MNHNS and CDR2 SASEGT. The CDR3 spells CASSEGRGYGQYF. The CDR3 nucleotides read TGTGCCAGCAGTGAAGGCAGGGGCTACGGGCAGTACTTC.

This clonotype was detected only a few times. This sequence joins TRBV12-3 or TRBV12-4 and TRBJ2-1; D may be TRBD2 (6 bases). This CDR3 spans 16 amino acids. The V gene lost 3 bases and the J gene lost 1 base, with 13 bases spanning the gap. The DNA of the CDR3 is TGTGCCAGCAGTTTGCGCTCCGGGGGATCCTACAATGAGCAGTTCTTC. It is translated as CASSLRSGGSYNEQFF.

The rearrangement uses TRBV28 and TRBJ2-1; possibly TRBD1 or TRBD2 for D (5 bases each). The DNA end lines up better with TRBJ2-7; the J call may be wrong. CDR1 MDHEN and CDR2 SYDVKM come from the germline V gene. The CDR3 has 13 residues. The CDR3 spells CASRGTPLREQYF. Here the CDR3 DNA reads TGTGCCAGCAGGGGGACCCCTCTGAGGGAGCAGTACTTC.

J is TRBJ2-7 and V is TRBV4-2; D gene uncertain. In germline, CDR1 is LGHNA, CDR2 YNFKEQ. The CDR3 extends over 13 amino acids. V was trimmed by 1 base and J by 7 bases, leaving 11 bases between them. The CDR3 sequence is CASSQGAYNEQYF. The CDR3 coding sequence is TGTGCCAGCAGCCAAGGGGCCTACAATGAGCAGTACTTC.

This clonotype has a handful of counts. J is TRBJ2-7 and V is TRBV20-1; the D call may be TRBD1 or TRBD2 (5 bases each). The germline V and J ends were trimmed by 6 bases and 0 bases, with 12 bases remaining between them. The CDR3 totals 13 residues. Germline V gene lookup returns CDR1 DFQATT and CDR2 SNEGSKA (reference sequence). The CDR3 spells CSASPGPSYEQYF. CDR3 nucleotides: TGCAGTGCCAGCCCGGGACCCTCCTACGAGCAGTACTTC.

This clonotype was observed a few times. The rearrangement joins TRBV6-5 to TRBJ2-1; the D gene is possibly TRBD1 (5 bases). The V end lost 7 bases, the J end lost 8 bases, and 18 bases lay between the germline ends. This CDR3 comprises 14 residues. The germline V gene has CDR1 MNHEY and CDR2 SVGAGI. The chain's CDR3 is CASKTLGARDEQFF. CDR3 bases: TGTGCCAGCAAAACCCTAGGGGCAAGGGATGAGCAGTTCTTC.